Below are 15 T cell receptor beta chains sequenced from a single sample in a study of T cell responses to AZD1222 COVID-19 vaccine. Method: immunoSEQ multiplex PCR; TCRdb's copy keeps in-frame clones and lacks some. The repertoire has about 120,000 clones, 70% to 90% of them found once; the top ten carry over 9.5%. Material: peripheral blood, obtained on day 0 of AZD1222 vaccination. These receptors were taken from an adult in good health.

The gene calls are TRBV4-2 and TRBJ1-6, with TRBD1 identical over 7 bases. Germline loops: CDR1 LGHNA, CDR2 YNFKEQ. The CDR3 has 16 residues. Trimming took 4 bases from V and 5 from J; bases not matched to a gene: 8. CDR3 coding DNA: TGTGCCAGCAGCCTAAGGAGAGGGACAGATAATTCACCCCTCCACTTT. It codes for CASSLRRGTDNSPLHF.

This rearrangement joins TRBV12-3 or TRBV12-4 to TRBJ1-3; no definite D call. V was pared by 1 base and J by 8 bases, with 9 bases between. The CDR3 totals 13 residues. CDR3 in DNA: TGTGCCAGCAGTTTAGTTAGTTCCCACACCATATATTTT. Translating it yields CASSLVSSHTIYF.

CDR3 coding DNA: TGCGCCAGCAGCGTGGGGGGGTCCCGATCCTACGAGCAGTACTTC. Translation: CASSVGGSRSYEQYF. The gene calls are TRBV5-1 and TRBJ2-7, with TRBD2 identical over 7 bases. Germline trimming cut 4 bases from V and 1 base from J; bases unmatched to any gene: 8. The CDR3 covers 15 residues. Germline V gene data show CDR1 as SGHRS and CDR2 as YFSETQ.

The chain couples TRBV7-6 to TRBJ1-6; weak D call: TRBD1 (5 bases). The CDR3 has 14 residues. Germline-derived CDR1 and CDR2 are SGHVS and FNYEAQ. Trimming stripped 4 bases from V and 4 bases from J, with 8 bases between. CDR3 sequence reads: CASSSTEYNSPLHF. CDR3 in DNA: TGTGCCAGCAGCTCGACAGAGTATAATTCACCCCTCCACTTT.

The rearrangement uses TRBV4-1 and TRBJ2-7, with TRBD1 matching 11 bases. V lost 1 base and J lost 6; bases outside the gene matches: 8. The CDR3 totals 16 residues. The germline V gene encodes CDR1 MGHRA and CDR2 YSYEKL. CDR3 nucleotides: TGCGCCAGCAGCCAAGTAGTGGACAGGGGGCGTTCCGAGCAGTACTTC. This encodes CASSQVVDRGRSEQYF.

The chain has TRBV5-5 and TRBJ2-1, with no clear D. Germline CDR1 reads SGHKS; CDR2 reads YYEKEE (reference sequence). The CDR3 length is 15 residues. V lost 2 bases, J lost 5 bases, and 14 bases lay in between. In nucleotides, the CDR3 is TGTGCCAGCAGCTTTGGGGTATGGGTGGACAATGAGCAGTTCTTC. Residues: CASSFGVWVDNEQFF.

The rearrangement links TRBV5-1 to TRBJ2-7; D remains ambiguous. V shed 4 bases and J shed 1 base, with 12 bases lying between them. Germline V lookup: CDR1 SGHRS, CDR2 YFSETQ. This CDR3 has 14 residues. CDR3: CASSAGIASYEQYF. CDR3 nucleotides: TGCGCCAGCAGCGCTGGCATAGCTTCCTACGAGCAGTACTTC. Complete variable domain (other parts from reference TRBV5-1 and TRBJ2-7): KAGVTQTPRYLIKTRGQQVTLSCSPISGHRSVSWYQQTPGQGLQFLFEYFSETQRNKGNFPGRFSGRQFSNSRSEMNVSTLELGDSALYLCASSAGIASYEQYFGPGTRLTVT.

The chain carries TRBV6-5 and TRBJ1-1; 11 nucleotides agree with TRBD1. V shed 4 bases and J 7 bases; nucleotides not matched to a gene: 11. The CDR3 extends over 16 amino acids. The germline gives CDR1 MNHEY, CDR2 SVGAGI. The CDR3 sequence is CASSSLTGQGANEAFF. DNA for the CDR3: TGTGCCAGCAGTTCCCTTACCGGACAGGGGGCGAATGAAGCTTTCTTT.

There are a few counts of this clone. The chain carries TRBV3-1 (or the pseudogene TRBV3-2) and TRBJ2-3; 9 bases are shared with TRBD2. Germline V gives CDR1 LGHDT, CDR2 YNNKEL (reference sequence). This CDR3 has 15 residues. With 7 bases clipped from V and 4 bases from J, the junction kept 9 bases outside the gene matches. The CDR3 DNA sequence: TGTGCCAGCACGACTAGCGGTTTTACGGCAGATACGCAGTATTTT. Its protein product is CASTTSGFTADTQYF.

This clone appeared a few times. The CDR3 sequence: CASSSQGDTEAFF. CDR3 DNA: TGTGCCAGCAGCTCACAGGGGGACACTGAAGCTTTCTTT. V usage is TRBV7-3 and J usage is TRBJ1-1; 8 bases align to TRBD1. This CDR3 is 13 amino acids long. The germline gives CDR1 SGHTA, CDR2 FQGTGA. V lost 4 bases, J lost 3 bases, and 1 base stayed unmatched. Drawing the rest from reference TRBV7-3 and TRBJ1-1, the complete variable domain is GAGVSQTPSNKVTEKGKYVELRCDPISGHTALYWYRQSLGQGPEFLIYFQGTGAADDSGLPNDRFFAVRPEGSVSTLKIQRTERGDSAVYLCASSSQGDTEAFFGQGTRLTVV.

A few counts support this clone. The genes are TRBV7-9 and TRBJ1-1; unclear D gene. Germline V gives CDR1 SEHNR, CDR2 FQNEAQ (reference sequence). Trimming took 3 bases from V and 6 from J, leaving 14 bases between them. CDR3 length equals 14 residues. The CDR3 spells CASSFAIELPEAFF. The CDR3 DNA reads as TGTGCCAGCAGCTTCGCTATCGAGTTGCCTGAAGCTTTCTTT.

The chain joins TRBV7-2 to TRBJ1-3; D not resolved. The V end lost 5 bases, the J end lost 7 bases, and 9 bases lay between the germline ends. There are 12 residues in the CDR3. Germline values: CDR1 SGHTA, CDR2 FQGNSA. Written as DNA, the CDR3 is TGTGCCAGCAGCGACAATGGGAACACCATATATTTT. This sequence encodes CASSDNGNTIYF.

V usage is TRBV28 and J usage is TRBJ1-1; 8 nucleotides align to TRBD1. J was trimmed by 6 bases and V by 3 bases; bases with no gene match: 3. The CDR3 runs to 13 residues. Germline values: CDR1 MDHEN, CDR2 SYDVKM. The DNA for the CDR3 is TGTGCCAGCAGTTTCGACAGGGGCGCTGAAGCTTTCTTT. Its translation is CASSFDRGAEAFF.

CDR3 sequence (DNA): TGCGCCAGCAGCCAAGATATTGGGACCTATGGCTACACCTTC. Amino acid sequence: CASSQDIGTYGYTF. V usage is TRBV4-3 and J usage is TRBJ1-2; TRBD1 might be the D (5 bases). Germline lookup yields CDR1 LGHNA and CDR2 YSLEER. The CDR3 has 14 residues. Trimming cost V 0 bases and J 4 bases, with 9 bases left between them.

V gene TRBV19 combines with J gene TRBJ2-1, with 9 bases identical to TRBD2. The CDR3 extends over 14 amino acids. V was clipped by 6 bases and J by 7 bases; unmatched bases: 7. Germline values: CDR1 LNHDA, CDR2 SQIVND (reference sequence). The CDR3 is CASRLAGEVNEQFF. The CDR3 nucleotides read TGTGCCAGTAGACTAGCGGGTGAGGTAAATGAGCAGTTCTTC.